The T cell receptor beta chain described here comes from a study of cytomegalovirus exposure and HLA in healthy donors. Study overall: Early released data had approximately 86 million unique TCRs, all coming from HLA-typed donors.

On this clone itself: Antigen specificity is unknown.

The PCR contained 60 Vbeta and 13 Jbeta primers. Authors' methods: Approximately 12 million of the approximately 80 million unique TCR beta chains counted in a later analysis were shared. Assay: immunoSEQ multiplex PCR; the TCRdb copy retains only in-frame clones and omits some. V, J and clone size are those of that table, while D and trimming were read from the DNA. The table lists approximately 130,000 clones, 81% of them singletons. Notes on the study in general: For most TCR beta V segments, an earlier analysis put the productive rate at about 87% or about 30% of the time.

Germline lookup yields CDR1 LNHDA and CDR2 SQIVND (reference sequence). The CDR3 sequence is 16 residues long. V lost 3 bases, J lost 3 bases, and 4 bases stayed unmatched. V is TRBV19 and J is TRBJ2-3; TRBD2 agrees at 12 bases. The clonotype originates from a man aged 18 to 30 in good health and CMV-seronegative. The sequenced sample was PBMCs. CDR3 loop: CASSILAGGRTDTQYF. Here the CDR3 DNA reads TGTGCCAGTAGTATCCTAGCGGGGGGGCGGACAGATACGCAGTATTTT.